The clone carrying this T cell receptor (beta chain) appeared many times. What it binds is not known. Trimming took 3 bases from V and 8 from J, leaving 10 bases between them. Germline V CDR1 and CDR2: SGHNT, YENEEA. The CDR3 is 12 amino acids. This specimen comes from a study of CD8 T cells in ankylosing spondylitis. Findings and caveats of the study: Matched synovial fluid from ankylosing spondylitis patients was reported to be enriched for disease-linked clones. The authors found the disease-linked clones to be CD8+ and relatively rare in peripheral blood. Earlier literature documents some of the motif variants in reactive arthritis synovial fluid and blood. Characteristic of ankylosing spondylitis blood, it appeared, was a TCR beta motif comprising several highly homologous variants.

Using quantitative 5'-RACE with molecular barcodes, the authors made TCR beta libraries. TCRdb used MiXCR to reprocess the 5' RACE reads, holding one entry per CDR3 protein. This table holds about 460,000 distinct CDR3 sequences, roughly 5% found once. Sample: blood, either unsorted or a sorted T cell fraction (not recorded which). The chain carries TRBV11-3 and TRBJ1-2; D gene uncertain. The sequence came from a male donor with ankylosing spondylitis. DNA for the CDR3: TGTGCCAGCAGCTTCGGCGGTGTAGGCTACACCTTC. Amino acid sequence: CASSFGGVGYTF.